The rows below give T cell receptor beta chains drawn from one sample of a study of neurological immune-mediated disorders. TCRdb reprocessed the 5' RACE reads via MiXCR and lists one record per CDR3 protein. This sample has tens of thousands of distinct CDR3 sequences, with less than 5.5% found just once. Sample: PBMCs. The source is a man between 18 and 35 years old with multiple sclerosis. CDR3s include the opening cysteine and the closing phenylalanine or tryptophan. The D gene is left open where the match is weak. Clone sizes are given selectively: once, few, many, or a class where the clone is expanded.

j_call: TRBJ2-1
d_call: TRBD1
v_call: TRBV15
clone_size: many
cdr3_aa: CATSRSRTGLKNEQFF
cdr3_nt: TGTGCCACCAGCAGATCCAGGACAGGGCTAAAGAATGAGCAGTTCTTC

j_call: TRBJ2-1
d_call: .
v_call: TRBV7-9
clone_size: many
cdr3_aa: CASSLSGPNEQFF
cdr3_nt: TGTGCCAGCAGCTTATCCGGTCCCAATGAGCAGTTCTTC

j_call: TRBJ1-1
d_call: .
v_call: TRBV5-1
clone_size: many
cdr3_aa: CASSLTRVEEAEAFF
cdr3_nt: TGCGCCAGCAGCTTGACGCGGGTAGAGGAGGCTGAAGCTTTCTTT

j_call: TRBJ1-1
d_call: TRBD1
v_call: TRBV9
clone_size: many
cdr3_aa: CASSPHFRDSEAFF
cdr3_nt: TGTGCCAGCAGCCCGCACTTCCGGGACAGCGAAGCTTTCTTT

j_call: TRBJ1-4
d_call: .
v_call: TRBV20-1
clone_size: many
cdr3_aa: CSAPGRVGEKLFF
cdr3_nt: TGCAGTGCCCCCGGCAGGGTCGGTGAAAAACTGTTTTTT

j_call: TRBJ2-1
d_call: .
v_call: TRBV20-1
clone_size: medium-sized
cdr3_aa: CSARRPDHHYNEQFF
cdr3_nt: TGCAGTGCTAGACGGCCAGACCACCACTACAATGAGCAGTTCTTC

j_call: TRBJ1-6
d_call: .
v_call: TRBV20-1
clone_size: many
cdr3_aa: CSARQSYNSPLHF
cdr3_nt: TGCAGTGCTAGACAGAGCTATAATTCACCCCTCCACTTT

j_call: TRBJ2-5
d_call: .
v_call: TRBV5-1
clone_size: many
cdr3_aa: CASSLESGRQETQYF
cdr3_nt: TGCGCCAGCAGCTTGGAATCAGGTCGACAAGAGACCCAGTACTTC

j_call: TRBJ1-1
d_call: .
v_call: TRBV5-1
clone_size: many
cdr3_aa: CASSLNQGQTEAFF
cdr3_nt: TGCGCCAGCAGCTTAAATCAGGGGCAGACTGAAGCTTTCTTT

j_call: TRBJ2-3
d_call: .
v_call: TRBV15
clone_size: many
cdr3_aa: CATSRGPGDTQYF
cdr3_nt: TGTGCCACCAGCAGAGGGCCCGGGGATACGCAGTATTTT

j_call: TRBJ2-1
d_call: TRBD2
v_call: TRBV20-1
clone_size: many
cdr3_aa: CSAPLTSGTDNEQFF
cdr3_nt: TGCAGTGCTCCTTTGACTAGCGGGACAGACAATGAGCAGTTCTTC

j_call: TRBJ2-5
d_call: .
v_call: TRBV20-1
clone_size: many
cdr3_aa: CSARLGYETQYF
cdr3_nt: TGCAGTGCTAGACTGGGGTACGAGACCCAGTACTTC

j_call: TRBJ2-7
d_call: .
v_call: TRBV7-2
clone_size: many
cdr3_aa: CASSLRESAHYEQYF
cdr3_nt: TGTGCCAGCAGCTTAAGGGAGTCAGCCCATTACGAGCAGTACTTC

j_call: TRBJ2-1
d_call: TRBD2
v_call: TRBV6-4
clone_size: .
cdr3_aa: CVSSEGTSGNNEQFF
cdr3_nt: TGTGTCAGCAGTGAGGGGACTAGCGGAAACAATGAGCAGTTCTTC

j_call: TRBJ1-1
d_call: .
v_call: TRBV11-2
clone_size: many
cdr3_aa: CASSLVSRDILNTEAFF
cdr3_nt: TGTGCCAGCAGCTTAGTGTCCCGAGACATCCTGAACACTGAAGCTTTCTTT

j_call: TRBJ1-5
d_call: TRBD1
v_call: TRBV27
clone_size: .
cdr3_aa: CASRRGPGQPQNF
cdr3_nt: TGTGCCAGCAGGAGGGGGCCGGGTCAGCCCCAGAATTTT

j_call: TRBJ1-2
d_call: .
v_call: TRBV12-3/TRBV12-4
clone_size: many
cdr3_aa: CASSFGRDYGYTF
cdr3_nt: TGTGCCAGCAGTTTCGGGCGGGACTATGGCTACACCTTC

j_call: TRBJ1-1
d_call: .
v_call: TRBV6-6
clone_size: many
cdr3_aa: CATQGSEAFF
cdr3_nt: TGTGCCACACAGGGTTCTGAAGCTTTCTTT

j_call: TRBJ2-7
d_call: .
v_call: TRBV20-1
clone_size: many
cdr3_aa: CSASVAGANEQYF
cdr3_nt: TGCAGTGCTAGCGTGGCGGGGGCAAACGAGCAGTACTTC

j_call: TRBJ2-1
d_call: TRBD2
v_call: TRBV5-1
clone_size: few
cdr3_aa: CASSFGTRGGDEQFF
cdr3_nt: TGCGCCAGCAGCTTCGGGACTAGAGGGGGTGATGAGCAGTTCTTC

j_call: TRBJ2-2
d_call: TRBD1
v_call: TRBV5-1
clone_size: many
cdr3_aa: CASKRGQFANTGELFF
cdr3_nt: TGCGCCAGCAAAAGGGGACAGTTCGCGAACACCGGGGAGCTGTTTTTT

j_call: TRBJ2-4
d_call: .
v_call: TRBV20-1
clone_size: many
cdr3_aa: CSARVGVAKNIQYF
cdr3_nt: TGCAGTGCTAGAGTGGGGGTAGCCAAAAACATTCAGTACTTC

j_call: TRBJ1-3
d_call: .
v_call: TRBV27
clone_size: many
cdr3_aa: CASSPRTGPGLGNTIYF
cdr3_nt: TGTGCCAGCAGTCCGAGAACAGGGCCGGGATTAGGAAACACCATATATTTT

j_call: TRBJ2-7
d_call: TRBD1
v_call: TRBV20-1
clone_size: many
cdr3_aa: CSAKTGAYYEQYF
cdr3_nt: TGCAGTGCTAAAACAGGGGCCTACTACGAGCAGTACTTC

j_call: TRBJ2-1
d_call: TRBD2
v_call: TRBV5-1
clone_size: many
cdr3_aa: CASQTSGSYNEQFF
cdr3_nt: TGCGCCAGTCAAACTAGCGGGAGCTACAATGAGCAGTTCTTC

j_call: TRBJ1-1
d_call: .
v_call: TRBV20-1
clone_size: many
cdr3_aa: CSATWTQATEAFF
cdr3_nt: TGCAGTGCCACCTGGACCCAGGCCACTGAAGCTTTCTTT

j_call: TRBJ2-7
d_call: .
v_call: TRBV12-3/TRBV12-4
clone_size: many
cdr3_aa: CASSNLLAGITYEQYF
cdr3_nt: TGTGCCAGCAGCAACCTACTGGCGGGGATTACCTACGAGCAGTACTTC

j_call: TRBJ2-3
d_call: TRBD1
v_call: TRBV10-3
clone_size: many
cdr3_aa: CAISPGQGTDTQYF
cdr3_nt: TGTGCCATCAGTCCGGGACAGGGGACAGATACGCAGTATTTT

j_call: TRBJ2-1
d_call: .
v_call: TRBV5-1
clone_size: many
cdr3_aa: CASSSKTSALGFEQFF
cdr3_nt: TGCGCCAGCAGCTCTAAGACCAGCGCCCTAGGGTTCGAGCAGTTCTTC

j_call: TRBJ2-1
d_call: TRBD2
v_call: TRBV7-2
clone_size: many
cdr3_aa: CASKASGRAYNEQFF
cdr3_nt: TGTGCCAGCAAAGCAAGCGGGAGGGCCTACAATGAGCAGTTCTTC

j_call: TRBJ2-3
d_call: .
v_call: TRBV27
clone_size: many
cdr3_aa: CASSPLGGLGSTDTQYF
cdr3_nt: TGTGCCAGCAGCCCATTGGGGGGGCTGGGAAGCACAGATACGCAGTATTTT